Below, 10 T cell receptor beta chains from the same sample are listed, as sequenced in a study of CD8+CD57+ T cells in acquired aplastic anemia. Before being chosen for sequencing, patients had shown CD8+CD57+ cell expansion by flow cytometry. According to the study, genomic DNA was the template for TCR beta VDJ and CDR3 profiling. MiXCR, applied by TCRdb to the reads, yields one record per CDR3 protein. The data hold 180,000 or so distinct CDR3 sequences, with less than 50% observed a single time. Sequences were obtained from sorted CD4+, CD8+, or CD8+CD57+ T cells (not recorded which) from PBMCs. All receptors come from a human donor with aplastic anemia.

The sample holds a few counts of this clonotype. The chain recombines TRBV6-1 with TRBJ2-5, with 7 bases identical to TRBD1. The ends lost 4 bases at V and 5 bases at J; junction bases unmatched: 10. This CDR3 comprises 15 residues. CDR1 is MNHNS and CDR2 is SASEGT in the germline V gene. The CDR3 nucleotides are TGTGCCAGCAGTGGCGAGCAGGGGGTCGTGGAGACCCAGTACTTC. It encodes CASSGEQGVVETQYF.

This CDR3 is CSARDIGMNTEAFF. The CDR3 DNA is TGCAGTGCTAGAGATATAGGGATGAACACTGAAGCTTTCTTT. J is TRBJ1-1 and V is TRBV20-1; D remains unclear. V shed 0 bases and J shed 0 bases, with 8 bases lying between them. From germline, CDR1 is DFQATT and CDR2 SNEGSKA (reference sequence). CDR3 length: 14 amino acids.

This clonotype was seen at least ten times. CDR3 nucleotides: TGTGCCTGGAGACACAGGGGTGGTACGCAGTATTTT. It specifies CAWRHRGGTQYF. The chain uses TRBV30 and TRBJ2-3, with 7 nucleotides matching TRBD1. Germline V gives CDR1 GTSNPN, CDR2 SVGIG (reference sequence). CDR3 size: 12 residues. V shed 3 bases and J 8 bases; nucleotides not matched to a gene: 5.

V and J are TRBV28 and TRBJ2-1, with 11 bases identical to TRBD2. Germline CDR1 is MDHEN and CDR2 is SYDVKM. The J segment lost 7 bases and the V segment lost 3 bases, leaving 5 bases of the junction unmatched. The length of the CDR3 is 15 residues. The CDR3 nucleotides are TGTGCCAGCAGTTTGGGACTAGCGGTGGAGAATGAGCAGTTCTTC. It encodes CASSLGLAVENEQFF.

There are many counts of this clonotype. The chain employs TRBV3-1 and TRBJ2-1; D call uncertain. V was shortened by 1 base and J by 3 bases, with 4 bases between the two germline ends. This CDR3 comprises 13 residues. Looked up from germline, CDR1 is LGHDT and CDR2 is YNNKEL (reference sequence). The CDR3 protein is CASSQGRYNEQFF. The CDR3 nucleotides are TGTGCCAGCAGCCAAGGTCGCTACAATGAGCAGTTCTTC.

The chain carries TRBV7-2 and TRBJ2-7; D is uncertain. The CDR3 loop spans 13 amino acids. Per germline, CDR1 SGHTA and CDR2 FQGNSA. V was shortened by 2 bases and J by 3 bases, with 8 bases between the two germline ends. This CDR3 reads CASSLYRGYEQYF. DNA for the CDR3: TGTGCCAGCAGCTTATACAGAGGCTACGAGCAGTACTTC. The whole variable domain, remainder taken from reference TRBV7-2 and TRBJ2-7, is GAGVSQSPSNKVTEKGKDVELRCDPISGHTALYWYRQSLGQGLEFLIYFQGNSAPDKSGLPSDRFSAERTGGSVSTLTIQRTQQEDSAVYLCASSLYRGYEQYFGPGTRLTVT.

The rearrangement joins TRBV2 to TRBJ2-4, with D possibly TRBD2 on 6 matching bases. This CDR3 region has 13 residues. CDR1 is SNHLY and CDR2 is FYNNEI in the germline V gene. Trimming left V 4 bases short and J 8 bases short, with 12 bases between. The CDR3 sequence is CASSVPGVDIQYF. DNA for the CDR3: TGTGCCAGCAGTGTGCCGGGGGTGGACATTCAGTACTTC.

In its sample, this clonotype was seen many times. This chain links TRBV19 with TRBJ1-5; no clear D. The CDR3 covers 14 residues. Trimming cost V 3 bases and J 6 bases, with 12 bases left between them. Germline V gene sequence: CDR1 LNHDA, CDR2 SQIVND (reference sequence). DNA for the CDR3: TGTGCCAGTAGTATTCCTCGGGGAAGTCAGCCCCAGCATTTT. This gives the protein CASSIPRGSQPQHF.

Ten or more counts support this clonotype. The rearrangement uses TRBV25-1 and TRBJ2-5; TRBD2 matches at 10 bases. Trimming took 2 bases from V and 3 from J; bases not matched to a gene: 9. The CDR3 covers 17 residues. CDR1 and CDR2 (germline): MGHDK, SYGVNS. CDR3 sequence: CASSELSGLAAKETQYF. For the CDR3, the DNA is TGTGCCAGCAGTGAACTTTCCGGACTAGCGGCTAAAGAGACCCAGTACTTC. Drawing the rest from reference TRBV25-1 and TRBJ2-5, the complete variable domain is EADIYQTPRYLVIGTGKKITLECSQTMGHDKMYWYQQDPGMELHLIHYSYGVNSTEKGDLSSESTVSRIRTEHFPLTLESARPSHTSQYLCASSELSGLAAKETQYFGPGTRLLVL.

V is TRBV7-3 and J is TRBJ2-3, with D possibly TRBD1 on 7 matching bases. V lost 5 bases and J 6 bases, leaving 21 bases between the germline ends. Germline CDR1 SGHTA, CDR2 FQGTGA. The CDR3 runs 16 residues. The CDR3 reads CASSPDSGRGVDTQYF. The DNA of the CDR3 is TGTGCCAGCAGCCCCGATTCTGGCAGGGGGGTTGATACGCAGTATTTT.